This T cell receptor beta chain was sequenced for a study of beta chain features in type 1 diabetes. The CDR3 totals 13 residues. V trimming: 6 bases; J trimming: 5 bases; junction bases outside the gene matches: 9. Germline V gene lookup returns CDR1 SQVTM and CDR2 ANQGSEA. There are a few counts of this clone. The study reverse transcribed the entire isolated RNA, so it sequenced expressed TCRB transcripts. Here immunoSEQ multiplex PCR was the method, and the copy in TCRdb shows in-frame clones only, minus some. The sample contains about 370,000 clones, over 13% of which appear only once. Via CD45RO/CCR7/CD25/CD127/CD95/CD27, cells of the CD4+ naive, central memory, regulatory and stem cell-like memory subsets were sorted.

Input material: naive CD4+ T cells from blood. The TCR comes from a woman aged 18 to 35 in good health. The genes are TRBV29-1 and TRBJ1-1; 7 nucleotides line up with TRBD1. CDR3: CSVRGLRRTEAFF. CDR3 DNA sequence: TGCAGCGTGAGGGGGCTACGGAGAACTGAAGCTTTCTTT.